This T cell receptor (beta chain) emerged from a study of blood T cell repertoires in COVID-19. Assay: immunoSEQ multiplex PCR; the TCRdb copy retains only in-frame clones and omits some. Seen here are some 250,000 clones, 88% observed once, and the top ten hold 0.65% to 0.8%. Trimming pared 2 bases from V and 1 base from J, leaving 6 bases between. The CDR3 consists of 13 residues. Looked up from germline, CDR1 is SGHTA and CDR2 is FQGNSA. Sequencing was performed on peripheral blood. J is TRBJ2-7 and V is TRBV7-2; D call uncertain. The clonotype originates from a human donor in a cohort sampled during active COVID-19. The CDR3 loop reads CASSLPQSYEQYF. The CDR3 DNA follows: TGTGCCAGCAGCTTACCCCAGTCCTACGAGCAGTACTTC.